This T cell receptor beta chain was retrieved from a study of shared clonotypes between healthy human individuals. About this clone itself: Its antigen is undetermined.

CDR1 and CDR2 (germline): SGHNT, YYREEE (reference sequence). V lost 4 bases, J lost 6 bases, and 13 bases lay in between. This CDR3 is built from 14 residues. Profiled with immunoSEQ multiplex PCR; TCRdb holds only in-frame clones, not every one. The table records about 680,000 clones, around 74% of them present only once. Regarding the study as a whole: Specimens sampled were limited to blood, with tissue repertoires likely differing.

This TCR was recovered from a young woman in good health. The rearrangement joins TRBV5-4 to TRBJ2-2, with D perhaps matching TRBD2 (5 bases). The material sequenced was memory CD4+ T cells sorted from blood. The subset was: CD45RA-negative fraction. CDR3 protein: CASSGGVSAGELFF. CDR3 DNA: TGTGCCAGCAGCGGAGGCGTTTCGGCCGGGGAGCTGTTTTTT.